This entry lists 14 T cell receptor beta chains sequenced from one sample in a study of OX40 agonist ivuxolimab in advanced cancers. Method: immunoSEQ multiplex PCR; TCRdb's copy keeps in-frame clones and lacks some. This sample carries tens of thousands of clones, about 86% of them seen once, and the ten largest clones take 5.5% to 8%. This specimen consisted of CD4+ or CD8+ T cells sorted from blood, obtained in a trial of the OX40 agonist ivuxolimab. All receptors come from an adult with an advanced solid tumor such as melanoma, head and neck, liver or kidney cancer.

The gene calls are TRBV27 and TRBJ1-1; D is unresolved. The CDR3 sequence is 12 residues long. The V end was cut by 3 bases, the J end by 3 bases, with 5 bases between. The germline CDR1 and CDR2 sequences are MNHEY and SMNVEV (reference sequence). The chain's CDR3 is CASSFGDTEAFF. In nucleotides, the CDR3 is TGTGCCAGCAGTTTTGGGGACACTGAAGCTTTCTTT.

V and J are TRBV6-1 and TRBJ2-7, with a weak D call TRBD2 (5 bases). The germline V and J ends were trimmed by 8 bases and 4 bases, with 12 bases remaining between them. Looked up from germline, CDR1 is MNHNS and CDR2 is SASEGT. The CDR3 is made up of 12 amino acids. CDR3 loop: CASASGPYEQYF. Here the CDR3 DNA reads TGTGCCAGCGCGAGCGGTCCTTACGAGCAGTACTTC.

The chain has TRBV6-1 and TRBJ1-5; D is possibly TRBD1 (5 bases). The CDR3 extends over 16 amino acids. Germline V gene sequence: CDR1 MNHNS, CDR2 SASEGT. V was clipped by 2 bases and J by 3 bases, with 14 bases between them. CDR3 sequence reads: CASSEIQGVVNQPQHF. The CDR3 DNA sequence: TGTGCCAGCAGTGAAATCCAAGGGGTCGTCAATCAGCCCCAGCATTTT.

Written as DNA, the CDR3 is TGTGCCAGTAGTCCGGGGGGGCGATATGAGCAGTTCTTC. This encodes CASSPGGRYEQFF. This rearrangement joins TRBV19 to TRBJ2-1; TRBD2 matches 8 bases. Germline lookup yields CDR1 LNHDA and CDR2 SQIVND (reference sequence). The junction had 5 bases not matched to a gene; V was cut back by 5 bases and J by 8 bases. The CDR3 runs 13 residues.

The chain employs TRBV4-2 and TRBJ2-2, with TRBD1 as a possible D gene (5 bases). Germline CDR1 reads LGHNA; CDR2 reads YNFKEQ. The CDR3 is 17 amino acids. V was trimmed by 2 bases and J by 2 bases, leaving 15 bases between them. CDR3 sequence (DNA): TGTGCCAGCAGCCAACAGTCGAGACAGATTAACACCGGGGAGCTGTTTTTT. Its protein product is CASSQQSRQINTGELFF.

The gene calls are TRBV7-2 and TRBJ1-3, with TRBD1 as a possible D gene (5 bases). CDR1 and CDR2 (germline): SGHTA, FQGNSA. V gave up 4 bases and J gave up 3 bases, with 19 bases separating them. The CDR3 consists of 17 residues. This CDR3 is CASSSPPGPRVGNTIYF. DNA of the CDR3: TGTGCCAGCAGCTCTCCTCCTGGGCCCAGGGTTGGAAACACCATATATTTT.

This clone appeared a single time. J is TRBJ1-1 and V is TRBV28, with 11 bases that match TRBD1. Per germline, CDR1 MDHEN and CDR2 SYDVKM. V lost 2 bases to trimming and J lost 11 bases; unmatched junction nucleotides: 7. This CDR3 is 14 amino acids long. For the CDR3, the DNA is TGTGCCAGCAGTTTACCGGGACAGGGGGTGAAGGCTTTCTTT. This gives the protein CASSLPGQGVKAFF. Full variable domain (remainder filled in from reference TRBV28 and TRBJ1-1): DVKVTQSSRYLVKRTGEKVFLECVQDMDHENMFWYRQDPGLGLRLIYFSYDVKMKEKGDIPEGYSVSREKKERFSLILESASTNQTSMYLCASSLPGQGVKAFFGQGTRLTVV.

Only one count was recorded for this clone. V usage is TRBV6-5 and J usage is TRBJ1-2; tentatively, D is TRBD1 (5 bases). Germline loops: CDR1 MNHEY, CDR2 SVGAGI. The ends were cut back, 0 bases at V and 5 bases at J, with 13 bases in the middle. The CDR3 length is 15 residues. This CDR3 is CASSYSGGLRYGYTF. Here the CDR3 DNA reads TGTGCCAGCAGTTACTCTGGGGGACTCCGGTATGGCTACACCTTC.

The chain has TRBV28 and TRBJ2-7; 8 nucleotides line up with TRBD2. This CDR3 spans 15 amino acids. CDR1 is MDHEN and CDR2 is SYDVKM in the germline V gene. The V segment lost 3 bases and the J segment 3 bases; nucleotides outside the gene matches: 7. In nucleotides, the CDR3 is TGTGCCAGCAGTTTCCATACTAGCGGATACTACGAGCAGTACTTC. Protein: CASSFHTSGYYEQYF.

This chain uses TRBV28 with TRBJ2-1, with TRBD1 matching over 7 bases. V lost 7 bases and J lost 3; bases outside the gene matches: 6. Per the germline V gene, CDR1 is MDHEN and CDR2 is SYDVKM. The CDR3 loop spans 14 amino acids. This CDR3 reads CASISGTDYNEQFF. The CDR3, as DNA: TGTGCCAGCATCTCCGGGACAGACTACAATGAGCAGTTCTTC.

CDR3 DNA sequence: TGTGCCAGCAGCTTGAGTCTAGCGGGAGGCGAGCAGTACTTC. It codes for CASSLSLAGGEQYF. The V and J genes are TRBV7-9 and TRBJ2-7; 11 nucleotides match TRBD2. The CDR3 extends over 14 amino acids. Germline CDR1 is SEHNR and CDR2 is FQNEAQ (reference sequence). Trimming took 3 bases from V and 6 from J; bases not matched to a gene: 4.

The sample holds one count of this clone. V and J are TRBV5-6 and TRBJ1-2; 8 bases are shared with TRBD1. Germline-derived CDR1 and CDR2 are SGHDT and YYEEEE. V dropped 5 bases and J dropped 1; count of bases not matched to a gene: 7. The CDR3 covers 15 residues. DNA for the CDR3: TGTGCCAGCAGTGAGGACAGGGTTTTTAACTATGGCTACACCTTC. This translates into CASSEDRVFNYGYTF.

The chain couples TRBV19 to TRBJ2-1, with TRBD2 matching over 8 bases. There are 13 residues in the CDR3. V lost 8 bases, J lost 2 bases, and 2 bases stayed unmatched. Germline CDR1 is LNHDA and CDR2 is SQIVND (reference sequence). For the CDR3, the DNA is TGTGCCAGTGCAGCGGGGGCCTACAATGAGCAGTTCTTC. Its translation: CASAAGAYNEQFF.

The chain couples TRBV6-1 to TRBJ1-1; D unresolved. The germline V gene has CDR1 MNHNS and CDR2 SASEGT. Trimming stripped 8 bases from V and 0 bases from J, with 13 bases between. The CDR3 extends over 14 amino acids. The CDR3 reads CASGPTDLNTEAFF. The CDR3 region has the DNA TGTGCCAGCGGACCAACAGACTTGAACACTGAAGCTTTCTTT.